The clone carrying this T cell receptor beta chain was counted between two and nine times. Its matching antigen is unknown. V lost 2 bases and J 0 bases, leaving 7 bases between the germline ends. From germline, CDR1 is DFQATT and CDR2 SNEGSKA (reference sequence). The CDR3 is made up of 13 amino acids. These data originate in a study of response to subunit inactivated influenza vaccine. TCRdb used MiXCR to reprocess the RT-PCR reads, holding one entry per CDR3 protein. The table includes approximately 700,000 distinct CDR3 sequences, less than 20% detected once. Study results and limitations: Few additional T cells are recruited per seasonal influenza vaccination, authors suggested.

The chain couples TRBV20-1 to TRBJ1-1; D gene ambiguous. Here the sequenced sample was PBMCs from blood, taken 11 to 12 days after vaccination. This TCR derives from a man between 50 and 59 years old who received an inactivated influenza vaccine. CDR3 in amino acids: CSARRLLNTEAFF. CDR3 coding DNA: TGCAGTGCTAGAAGGCTTCTGAACACTGAAGCTTTCTTT.